This T cell receptor beta chain was sequenced during a study of cytomegalovirus exposure and HLA in healthy donors (dated by TCRdb to 2016 to 2017). Regarding the complete study: An earlier analysis of 587 of the donors reported approximately 260 Gb of sequence data and 95 million to 140 million unique TCR beta sequences obtained from approximately 180 million T cells. The study used immunosequencing to profile the T cell repertoires of about 670 subjects and linked those repertoires to cytomegalovirus serostatus. HLA typing included class I and class II loci at four-digit resolution. The number of donors typed differed by locus, with roughly 629-640 for A, B, C, DRB1 and DQB1, roughly 520 for DQA1, under 610 for DPA1, and about 450 for DPB1. Four or five DR-DQ haplotypes were treated as single units for association and clustering because of strong linkage in the cohort. The study aimed to test whether signatures of past pathogen exposure could be identified by cataloging public T cell receptors. All discovery cohort repertoires had been generated using a single sequencing platform. In an earlier analysis of 550 to 700 of the donors, high-throughput TCR beta sequencing was used to judge whether each TCR beta V gene segment behaved as functional or pseudogenic. A later genetic analysis took genome-wide SNP genotypes for about three fifths of the 666 donors and used that subset as a discovery cohort. Donor age, sex, ethnicity and CMV serostatus were collected together with the repertoire data. Among the approximately 400 genotyped donors, more than 70% belonged to the genetic ancestry cluster associated with self-reported Caucasian donors. Besides the first cohort of 666 subjects, a separate validation cohort made up of roughly 120 different subjects was used. Rather than drawing on any new phenotypic data, the later analysis identified candidate immune exposures from TCR beta sequences and the way those sequences occurred across donors. In a later analysis, previously published TCR beta repertoires from about 640 donors were re-analyzed and high-resolution HLA genotyping was added so that TCR occurrence patterns could be studied. Among some 400 genotyped donors of the cohort, an average of around 240,000 unique TCR beta nucleotide sequences were sequenced per donor, around 20% of them non-productive. An early release covering roughly 600 HLA-typed donors comprised roughly 300 gigabases of sequencing data and 85 million or so unique TCR sequences. To predict cytomegalovirus infection status, the study brought together high-throughput TCR immunosequencing, statistical association of individual TCRs with disease status, and machine learning. Overall results and qualifications from the work: In a later analysis, several top co-occurrence clusters were reported to appear linked to parvovirus B19, influenza, CMV and Epstein-Barr virus. The authors suggested that the approach could potentially be extended to other disease states and immunological phenotypes. An association between a missense DCLRE1C variant and V-gene and J-gene trimming of TCR beta chains was found in a later genetic analysis and replicated in an independent cohort. The cohort was sequenced for TCR beta chains only, and without alpha or paired-chain data the features that could be detected were limited. In vitro tests confirmed that a few of the cytomegalovirus-associated TCR beta chains recognize cytomegalovirus antigens. A further reported finding was that TCR beta sequences accurately predicted the HLA-A and HLA-B alleles for most subjects in the first cohort. Because HLA typing was unavailable for some donors at each locus, only the typed subset was used in association tests. In a later analysis, TCR association rates were found to vary across HLA loci, with the most associated TCRs seen for DRB1 alleles and the fewest for HLA-C alleles. CMV serostatus was the only immune exposure information available for the cohort. Across donors, most TCR sequences were observed very rarely, whereas some public TCRs were present in many individuals. According to a later genetic analysis, donors in an Asian-associated ancestry cluster had fewer N-insertions in productive TCRs than the approximately 700-donor mean. Presence/absence analyses assumed roughly uniform sequencing depth across donors, an assumption that may not hold. In a later analysis, most CMV-associated TCR beta chains were found to appear HLA-restricted, with HLA associations seemingly driven largely by CMV exposure. Because the 87-base-pair reads could not distinguish some IMGT-functional V segments, including TRBV6-2 and TRBV6-3, those segments were excluded. The study listed 150 to 200 TCR beta chains as associated with cytomegalovirus. In an earlier analysis of around 500 of the donors, most TCR beta V segments appeared in productive rearrangements about 87% or about 30% of the time, broadly matching IMGT annotations. Correlated functional status among segregating V segments might be attributable to linkage disequilibrium, but an unknown experimental factor could not be ruled out. A later analysis found that HLA-associated TCR beta chains were more clonally expanded and had lower generation probabilities than equally common non-associated chains. A group of highly shared sequence variants was considered likely to be a technical artifact of the sequencing pipeline. Strong co-occurrence of HLA alleles, especially DR and DQ, made assigning TCR associations to individual alleles difficult. Because counts were too low, roughly 18 rarely observed V segments, including chromosome 9 orphons, were left out of the earlier analysis of a few hundred of the donors. In a later analysis, around 17,000 TCR beta sequences were associated with specific HLA alleles at a false discovery rate of 0.05. Cytomegalovirus status was reported to be diagnosed by the classifier with high specificity and sensitivity in both the original and validation cohorts.

To prepare the library, the immunoSEQ multiplex PCR assay was applied. For the multiplex PCR, a mixture combining 60 forward primers for TCR Vbeta segments and 13 reverse primers for TCR Jbeta segments was used. The CDR3 region of rearranged TCR beta genes was amplified from genomic DNA with a multiplex PCR assay. The amplified TCR beta libraries were sequenced on the Illumina HiSeq System as 87-base-pair reads. The paper's processing steps were these. In a later analysis, roughly 80 million unique TCR beta chains were counted across the roughly 610 repertoires, and around 10 million of these chains were shared by at least two donors. Raw reads were error-corrected and collapsed into unique sequences with a nearest-neighbor algorithm that merged closely related sequences to remove PCR and sequencing errors. Alignment of CDR3 sequences to IMGT reference sequences was used to assign V, D and J gene segments. For a sequence to be retained, a match of at least six nucleotides was required to both a V gene segment and a J gene segment. A rearrangement was called productive if the CDR3 had no stop codons and remained in frame with V and J, and every other rearrangement was called non-productive. CDR3 was defined according to IMGT convention as the region running from the second conserved V-encoded cysteine to the conserved J-encoded phenylalanine. The earlier analysis of 500 to 650 of the donors excluded any sequence lacking an unambiguous match to a single V gene segment. In an earlier analysis of a few hundred of the donors, V segments were called functional above 56.7% productive rearrangements and were called segregating when the between-donor standard deviation exceeded 5%. A statistical classification framework was built to diagnose cytomegalovirus status from the catalog of TCR beta chain sequences. V and J gene assignment, in a later analysis, came from comparing TCR nucleotide sequences with IMGT/GENE-DB human TR gene sequences. The TCRdist pipeline was used in a later analysis to assign CDR3 sequences and most-parsimonious VDJ recombination scenarios. In a later analysis, each TCR beta chain was defined by its CDR3 amino acid sequence together with its V-gene family, and reads without a unique V-gene family were excluded. As a way to deal with suspected cross-contamination and a sequencing artifact, a later analysis dropped 640 or so nucleotide sequences that were highly shared and had low generation probability. In a later analysis, a clonal expansion index was calculated for each public chain from normalized within-repertoire ranks of inferred template counts. A later analysis computed generation probabilities with a VDJ recombination model fitted to out-of-frame rearrangements, and checked the results against IGoR. In a later analysis, TCR-TCR, TCR-HLA and TCR-CMV co-occurrence was scored with hypergeometric tests, and a repertoire-size bias correction was applied to TCR pairs. A later analysis estimated false discovery rates by permuting HLA or CMV assignments 20 times. A later analysis grouped co-occurring TCRs with DBSCAN, adding TCRdist sequence similarity when clustering within HLA-allele-positive subsets. Co-occurrence clustering excluded repertoires with fewer than 30,000 or more than 120,000 public chains, plus five with anomalous nucleotide sharing. What TCRdb holds here is the immuneACCESS table cut down to in-frame rearrangements. Part of the clones is not present; checked against another copy, under half of the missing clones reflect an unresolved V gene, and the others are unexplained. Clone size and the V and J calls come from that table; the DNA yielded D and trimming. This sample has 150,000 to 200,000 clones in its table, and more than 65% of those were observed once. The ten largest clones represent roughly 1.7% of the sample.

Points on this clone: This receptor's antigen is unknown. Base qualities are not recorded, but no much larger clone differs from it by a single base.

Between the V and J ends, shortened by 3 bases and 3 bases respectively, the junction contains 13 bases. The CDR3 contains 15 residues, cysteine and phenylalanine counted. Just the 45-base CDR3 DNA is kept, in frame starting at base 1. The germline V gene sets CDR1 to SGDLS and CDR2 to YYNGEE. The cohort was made up of roughly 670 healthy bone marrow donors. Cohort members were all nominally healthy when sampled, although unrecorded immune exposures were likely present. The donor was CMV seronegative and belonged to the group of 352 seronegative cohort members. Every donor gave a peripheral blood sample, and the peripheral blood mononuclear cells from that sample were used for TCR beta sequencing. The Qiagen DNeasy Blood Extraction Kit was used to extract genomic DNA from the blood cell samples.

This clonotype originated in a woman aged 30 to 39 in good health and CMV-seronegative. The sample taken for sequencing was PBMCs. The chain is assembled from TRBV9 and TRBJ2-1; the D gene is perhaps TRBD1, on 8 matching bases. The CDR3 region has the sequence CASSAAGQDYNEQFF. The DNA sequence is TGTGCCAGCAGCGCAGCGGGACAGGACTACAATGAGCAGTTCTTC. Here the CDR3 is joined to the reference TRBV9 and TRBJ2-1 genes, and the full variable domain is: DSGVTQTPKHLITATGQRVTLRCSPRSGDLSVYWYQQSLDQGLQFLIQYYNGEERAKGNILERFSAQQFPDLHSELNLSSLELGDSALYFCASSAAGQDYNEQFFGPGTRLTVL.